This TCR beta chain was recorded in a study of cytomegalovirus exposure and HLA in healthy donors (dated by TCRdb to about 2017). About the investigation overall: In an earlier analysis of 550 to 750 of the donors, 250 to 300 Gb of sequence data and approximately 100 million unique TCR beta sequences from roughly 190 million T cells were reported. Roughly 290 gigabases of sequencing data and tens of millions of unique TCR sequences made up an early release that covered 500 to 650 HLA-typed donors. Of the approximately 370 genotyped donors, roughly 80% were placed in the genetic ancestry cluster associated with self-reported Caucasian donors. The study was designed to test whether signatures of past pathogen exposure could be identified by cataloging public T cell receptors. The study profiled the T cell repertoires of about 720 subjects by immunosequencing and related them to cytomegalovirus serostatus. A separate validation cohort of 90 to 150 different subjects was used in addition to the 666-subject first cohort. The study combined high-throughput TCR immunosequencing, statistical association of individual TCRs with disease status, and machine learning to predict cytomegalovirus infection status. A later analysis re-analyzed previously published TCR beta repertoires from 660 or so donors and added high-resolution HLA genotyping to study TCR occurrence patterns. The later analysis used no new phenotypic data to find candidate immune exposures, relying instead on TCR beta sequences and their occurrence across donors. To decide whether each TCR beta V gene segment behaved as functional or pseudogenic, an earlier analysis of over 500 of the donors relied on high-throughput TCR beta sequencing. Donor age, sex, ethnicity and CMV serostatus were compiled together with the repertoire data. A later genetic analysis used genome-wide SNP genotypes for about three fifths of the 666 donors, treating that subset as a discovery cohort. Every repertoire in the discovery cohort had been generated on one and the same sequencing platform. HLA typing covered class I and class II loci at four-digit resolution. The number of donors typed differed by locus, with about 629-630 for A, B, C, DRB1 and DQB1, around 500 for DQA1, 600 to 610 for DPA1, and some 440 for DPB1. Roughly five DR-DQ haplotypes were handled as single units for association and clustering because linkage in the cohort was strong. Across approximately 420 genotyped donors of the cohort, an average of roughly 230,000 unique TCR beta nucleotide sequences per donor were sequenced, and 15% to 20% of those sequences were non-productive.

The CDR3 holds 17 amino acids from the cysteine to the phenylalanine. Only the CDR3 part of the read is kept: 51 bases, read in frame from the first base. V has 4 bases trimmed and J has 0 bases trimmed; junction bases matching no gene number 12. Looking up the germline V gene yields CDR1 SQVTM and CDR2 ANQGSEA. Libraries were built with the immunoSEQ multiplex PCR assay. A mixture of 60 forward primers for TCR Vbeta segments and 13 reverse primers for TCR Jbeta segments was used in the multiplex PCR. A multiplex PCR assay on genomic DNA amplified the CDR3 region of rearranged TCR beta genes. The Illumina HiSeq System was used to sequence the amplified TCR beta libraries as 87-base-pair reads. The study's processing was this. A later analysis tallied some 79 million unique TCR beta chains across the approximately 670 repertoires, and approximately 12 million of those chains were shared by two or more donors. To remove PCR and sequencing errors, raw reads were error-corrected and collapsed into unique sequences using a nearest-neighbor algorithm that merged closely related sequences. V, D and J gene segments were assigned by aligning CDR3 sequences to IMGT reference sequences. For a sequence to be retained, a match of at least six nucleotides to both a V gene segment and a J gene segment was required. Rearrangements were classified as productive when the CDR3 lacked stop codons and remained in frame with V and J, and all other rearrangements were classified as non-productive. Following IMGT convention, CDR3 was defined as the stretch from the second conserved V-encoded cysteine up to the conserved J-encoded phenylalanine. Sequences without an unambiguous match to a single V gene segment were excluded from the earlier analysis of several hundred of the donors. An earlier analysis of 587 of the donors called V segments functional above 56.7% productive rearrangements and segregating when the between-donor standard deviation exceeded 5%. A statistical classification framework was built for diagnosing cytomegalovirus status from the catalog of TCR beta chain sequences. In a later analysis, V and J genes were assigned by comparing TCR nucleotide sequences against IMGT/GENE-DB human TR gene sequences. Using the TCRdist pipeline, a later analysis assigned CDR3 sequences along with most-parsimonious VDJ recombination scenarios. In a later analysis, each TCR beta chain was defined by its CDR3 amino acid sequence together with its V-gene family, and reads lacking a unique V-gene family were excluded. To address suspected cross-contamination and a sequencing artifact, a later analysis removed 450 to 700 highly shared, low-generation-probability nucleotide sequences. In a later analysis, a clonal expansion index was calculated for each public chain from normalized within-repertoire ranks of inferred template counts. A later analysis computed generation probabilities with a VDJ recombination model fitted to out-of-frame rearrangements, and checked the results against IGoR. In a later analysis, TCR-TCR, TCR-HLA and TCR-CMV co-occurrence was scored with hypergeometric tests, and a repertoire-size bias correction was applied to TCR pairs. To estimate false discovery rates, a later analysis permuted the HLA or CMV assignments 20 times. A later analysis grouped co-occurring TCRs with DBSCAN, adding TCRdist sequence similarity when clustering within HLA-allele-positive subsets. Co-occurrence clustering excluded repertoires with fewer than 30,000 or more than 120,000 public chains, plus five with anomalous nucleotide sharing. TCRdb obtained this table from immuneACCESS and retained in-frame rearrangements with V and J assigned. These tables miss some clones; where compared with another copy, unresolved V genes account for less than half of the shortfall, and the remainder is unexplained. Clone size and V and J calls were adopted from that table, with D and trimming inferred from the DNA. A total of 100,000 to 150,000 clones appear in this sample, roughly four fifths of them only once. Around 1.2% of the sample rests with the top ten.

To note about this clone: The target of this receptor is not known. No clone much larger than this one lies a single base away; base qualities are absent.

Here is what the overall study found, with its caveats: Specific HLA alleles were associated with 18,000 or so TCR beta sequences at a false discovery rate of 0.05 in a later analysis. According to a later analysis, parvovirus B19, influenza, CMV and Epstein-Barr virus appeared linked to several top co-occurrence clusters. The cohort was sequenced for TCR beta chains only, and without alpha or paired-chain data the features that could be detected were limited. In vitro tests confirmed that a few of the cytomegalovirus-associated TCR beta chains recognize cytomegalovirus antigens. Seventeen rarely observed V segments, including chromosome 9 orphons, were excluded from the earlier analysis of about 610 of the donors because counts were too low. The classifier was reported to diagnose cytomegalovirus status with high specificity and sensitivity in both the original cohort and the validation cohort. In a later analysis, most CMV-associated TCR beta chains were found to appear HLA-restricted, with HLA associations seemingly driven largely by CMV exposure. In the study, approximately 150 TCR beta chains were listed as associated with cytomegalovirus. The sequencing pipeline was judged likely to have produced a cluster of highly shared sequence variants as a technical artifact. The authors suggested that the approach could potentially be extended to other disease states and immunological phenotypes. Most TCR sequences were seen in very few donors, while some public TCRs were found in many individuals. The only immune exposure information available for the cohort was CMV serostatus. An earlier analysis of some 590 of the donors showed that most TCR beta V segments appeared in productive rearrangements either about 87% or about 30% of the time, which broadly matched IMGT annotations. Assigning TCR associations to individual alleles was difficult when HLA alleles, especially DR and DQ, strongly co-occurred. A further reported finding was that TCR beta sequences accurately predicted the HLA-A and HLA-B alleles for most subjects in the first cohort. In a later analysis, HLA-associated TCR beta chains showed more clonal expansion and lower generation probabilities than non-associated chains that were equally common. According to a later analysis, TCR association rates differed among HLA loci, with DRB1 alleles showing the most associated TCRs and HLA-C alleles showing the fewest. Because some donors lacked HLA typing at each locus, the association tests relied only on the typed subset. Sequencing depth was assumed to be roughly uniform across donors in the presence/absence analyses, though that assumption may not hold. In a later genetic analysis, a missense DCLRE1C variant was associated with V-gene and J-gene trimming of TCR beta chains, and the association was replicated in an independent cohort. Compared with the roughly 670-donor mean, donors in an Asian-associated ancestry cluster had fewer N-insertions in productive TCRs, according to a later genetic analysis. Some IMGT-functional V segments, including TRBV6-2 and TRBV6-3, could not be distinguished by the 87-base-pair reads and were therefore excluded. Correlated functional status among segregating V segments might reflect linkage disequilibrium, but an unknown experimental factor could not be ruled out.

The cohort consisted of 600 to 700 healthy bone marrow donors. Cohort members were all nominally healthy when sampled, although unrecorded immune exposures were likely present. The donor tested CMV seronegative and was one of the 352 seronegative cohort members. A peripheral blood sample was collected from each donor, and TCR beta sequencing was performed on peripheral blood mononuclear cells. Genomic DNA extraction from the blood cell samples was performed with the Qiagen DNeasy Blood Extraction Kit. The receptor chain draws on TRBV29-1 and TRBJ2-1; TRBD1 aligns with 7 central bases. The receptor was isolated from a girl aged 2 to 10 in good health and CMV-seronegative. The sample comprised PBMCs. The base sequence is TGCAGCGTTGCCGGGACAGAGGCCGACCTCTCCTACAATGAGCAGTTCTTC. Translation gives CSVAGTEADLSYNEQFF.